One and the same sample provided the 14 T cell receptor beta chains below, sequenced in a study of cytomegalovirus exposure and HLA in healthy donors. PCR used 60 Vbeta primers and 13 Jbeta primers. Clones were read by immunoSEQ multiplex PCR, and TCRdb kept only the in-frame ones, dropping some. Here the sample spans 150,000 to 200,000 clones, 75% to 85% being singletons. The specimen sequenced was PBMCs. These receptors all stem from a man aged 50 to 60 in good health and CMV-seropositive.

The rearrangement uses TRBV11-2 and TRBJ1-2; D gene unclear. There are 15 residues in the CDR3. Trimming cost V 3 bases and J 2 bases, with 13 bases left between them. The germline CDR1 and CDR2 sequences are SGHAT and FQNNGV. The CDR3, as DNA: TGTGCCAGCAGCTTCGCTGAGAGTCTAAACTATGGCTACACCTTC. Its translation: CASSFAESLNYGYTF.

This chain uses TRBV2 with TRBJ2-1, with 10 bases aligning to TRBD2. Trimming cost V 5 bases and J 4 bases; bases outside gene matches: 5. From germline, CDR1 is SNHLY and CDR2 FYNNEI. The CDR3 is 15 residues long. CDR3 loop: CASSPSGRTYNEQFF. The CDR3 DNA is TGTGCCAGCAGTCCTAGCGGGAGAACGTACAATGAGCAGTTCTTC.

The V and J genes are TRBV2 and TRBJ2-3; TRBD2 matches 12 bases. The length of the CDR3 is 15 residues. V gave up 6 bases and J gave up 7 bases; unmatched junction bases: 8. Germline CDR1 and CDR2: SNHLY and FYNNEI. CDR3 nucleotide sequence: TGTGCCAGCAGGCAGCTAGCGGGGGGGCCGAATACGCAGTATTTT. This codes for CASRQLAGGPNTQYF.

V and J are TRBV18 and TRBJ1-1, with 8 nucleotides matching TRBD1. From germline, CDR1 is KGHSH and CDR2 LQKENI. The CDR3 runs 15 residues. V was pared by 5 bases and J by 2 bases, with 7 bases of the junction left unmatched. In DNA, the CDR3 is TGTGCCAGCTCATTCTCGGACAGGGATAACACTGAAGCTTTCTTT. Translation gives CASSFSDRDNTEAFF.

This sequence joins TRBV5-1 and TRBJ1-4; D possibly corresponds to TRBD1 (5 bases). The germline gives CDR1 SGHRS, CDR2 YFSETQ. The CDR3 consists of 14 residues. The V end lost 5 bases, the J end lost 4 bases, and 12 bases lay between the germline ends. The chain's CDR3 is CASSIGGGNEKLFF. The CDR3 DNA follows: TGCGCCAGCAGTATCGGGGGGGGTAATGAAAAACTGTTTTTT.

The V and J genes are TRBV19 and TRBJ1-2, with D unresolved. This CDR3 contains 18 residues. Germline values: CDR1 LNHDA, CDR2 SQIVND (reference sequence). V was pared by 3 bases and J by 8 bases, with 28 bases between. The chain's CDR3 is CASSIVSGKGKLSWGYTF. The CDR3 DNA is TGTGCCAGTAGTATTGTCTCCGGGAAAGGAAAACTCTCTTGGGGCTACACCTTC. Full variable domain (outside the CDR3, taken from reference TRBV19 and TRBJ1-2): DGGITQSPKYLFRKEGQNVTLSCEQNLNHDAMYWYRQDPGQGLRLIYYSQIVNDFQKGDIAEGYSVSREKKESFPLTVTSAQKNPTAFYLCASSIVSGKGKLSWGYTFGSGTRLTVV.

V gene TRBV19 combines with J gene TRBJ1-1; maybe TRBD1 (5 bases). Germline V gives CDR1 LNHDA, CDR2 SQIVND (reference sequence). Trimming removed 7 bases from V and 6 bases from J, with 15 bases in between. The CDR3 runs to 13 residues. CDR3 bases: TGTGCCAGTACCGGCGGGGGGAGAGCTGAAGCTTTCTTT. It codes for CASTGGGRAEAFF. Variable domain in full (rest from reference TRBV19 and TRBJ1-1): DGGITQSPKYLFRKEGQNVTLSCEQNLNHDAMYWYRQDPGQGLRLIYYSQIVNDFQKGDIAEGYSVSREKKESFPLTVTSAQKNPTAFYLCASTGGGRAEAFFGQGTRLTVV.

J is TRBJ1-1 and V is TRBV7-3; 9 bases line up with TRBD1. This CDR3 spans 14 amino acids. Trimming removed 3 bases from V and 5 bases from J; junction bases left unmatched: 4. CDR1 is SGHTA and CDR2 is FQGTGA in the germline V gene. CDR3 sequence reads: CASSFTGTGTEAFF. DNA for the CDR3: TGTGCCAGCAGCTTCACCGGGACAGGGACTGAAGCTTTCTTT.

The chain combines TRBV21-1 with TRBJ2-1; the D segment call TRBD1 is taken from the table without a DNA check. TRBV21-1 is classified as a pseudogene. CDR3 size: 18 residues. This CDR3 reads CASSKGGWGQTSYNEQFF. The CDR3 coding sequence is TGTGCCAGCAGCAAAGGGGGATGGGGACAGACCTCCTACAATGAGCAGTTCTTC.

This sequence joins TRBV29-1 and TRBJ1-1; D perhaps matches TRBD1 (6 bases). With 7 bases removed from V and 1 base from J, the gap between germline ends came to 13 bases. Germline V gives CDR1 SQVTM, CDR2 ANQGSEA. CDR3 size: 13 residues. Here the CDR3 reads CSALDRKNTEAFF. The CDR3 nucleotides are TGCAGCGCTTTAGACAGGAAGAACACTGAAGCTTTCTTT.

This chain connects TRBV7-2 to TRBJ2-1; 9 bases match TRBD2. Germline lookup yields CDR1 SGHTA and CDR2 FQGNSA. The trim removed 1 base at V and 7 bases at J, leaving 11 bases unmatched. This CDR3 is built from 17 residues. The CDR3 reads CASSLGVAGEGRNEQFF. The CDR3 DNA reads as TGTGCCAGCAGCTTAGGGGTAGCGGGGGAGGGTCGGAATGAGCAGTTCTTC.

This sequence joins TRBV11-2 and TRBJ2-7, with D possibly TRBD2 on 6 matching bases. This CDR3 region has 17 residues. CDR1 and CDR2 from the germline V gene are SGHAT and FQNNGV. The V gene lost 0 bases and the J gene lost 3 bases, with 18 bases spanning the gap. CDR3: CASSLDLRASAGYEQYF. Written as DNA, the CDR3 is TGTGCCAGCAGCTTAGATCTTAGGGCTAGCGCAGGCTACGAGCAGTACTTC.

The gene calls are TRBV6-5 and TRBJ2-7; possibly TRBD1 for D (5 bases). V was trimmed by 6 bases and J by 4 bases, leaving 10 bases between them. Germline assignment: CDR1 MNHEY and CDR2 SVGAGI. This CDR3 is built from 12 residues. In DNA, the CDR3 is TGTGCCAGCAGCCCGCAGGGTTACGAGCAGTACGTC. Protein product: CASSPQGYEQYV.

CDR3 nucleotides: TGTGCCAGCAGTTTCCGGAGCGGGAGCCCCTACAATGAGCAGTTCTTC. Amino acids: CASSFRSGSPYNEQFF. The V and J genes are TRBV27 and TRBJ2-1; 8 positions agree with TRBD2. The CDR3 runs 16 residues. With V trimmed by 3 bases and J by 2 bases, 6 bases remained unmatched. Per the germline V gene, CDR1 is MNHEY and CDR2 is SMNVEV (reference sequence).